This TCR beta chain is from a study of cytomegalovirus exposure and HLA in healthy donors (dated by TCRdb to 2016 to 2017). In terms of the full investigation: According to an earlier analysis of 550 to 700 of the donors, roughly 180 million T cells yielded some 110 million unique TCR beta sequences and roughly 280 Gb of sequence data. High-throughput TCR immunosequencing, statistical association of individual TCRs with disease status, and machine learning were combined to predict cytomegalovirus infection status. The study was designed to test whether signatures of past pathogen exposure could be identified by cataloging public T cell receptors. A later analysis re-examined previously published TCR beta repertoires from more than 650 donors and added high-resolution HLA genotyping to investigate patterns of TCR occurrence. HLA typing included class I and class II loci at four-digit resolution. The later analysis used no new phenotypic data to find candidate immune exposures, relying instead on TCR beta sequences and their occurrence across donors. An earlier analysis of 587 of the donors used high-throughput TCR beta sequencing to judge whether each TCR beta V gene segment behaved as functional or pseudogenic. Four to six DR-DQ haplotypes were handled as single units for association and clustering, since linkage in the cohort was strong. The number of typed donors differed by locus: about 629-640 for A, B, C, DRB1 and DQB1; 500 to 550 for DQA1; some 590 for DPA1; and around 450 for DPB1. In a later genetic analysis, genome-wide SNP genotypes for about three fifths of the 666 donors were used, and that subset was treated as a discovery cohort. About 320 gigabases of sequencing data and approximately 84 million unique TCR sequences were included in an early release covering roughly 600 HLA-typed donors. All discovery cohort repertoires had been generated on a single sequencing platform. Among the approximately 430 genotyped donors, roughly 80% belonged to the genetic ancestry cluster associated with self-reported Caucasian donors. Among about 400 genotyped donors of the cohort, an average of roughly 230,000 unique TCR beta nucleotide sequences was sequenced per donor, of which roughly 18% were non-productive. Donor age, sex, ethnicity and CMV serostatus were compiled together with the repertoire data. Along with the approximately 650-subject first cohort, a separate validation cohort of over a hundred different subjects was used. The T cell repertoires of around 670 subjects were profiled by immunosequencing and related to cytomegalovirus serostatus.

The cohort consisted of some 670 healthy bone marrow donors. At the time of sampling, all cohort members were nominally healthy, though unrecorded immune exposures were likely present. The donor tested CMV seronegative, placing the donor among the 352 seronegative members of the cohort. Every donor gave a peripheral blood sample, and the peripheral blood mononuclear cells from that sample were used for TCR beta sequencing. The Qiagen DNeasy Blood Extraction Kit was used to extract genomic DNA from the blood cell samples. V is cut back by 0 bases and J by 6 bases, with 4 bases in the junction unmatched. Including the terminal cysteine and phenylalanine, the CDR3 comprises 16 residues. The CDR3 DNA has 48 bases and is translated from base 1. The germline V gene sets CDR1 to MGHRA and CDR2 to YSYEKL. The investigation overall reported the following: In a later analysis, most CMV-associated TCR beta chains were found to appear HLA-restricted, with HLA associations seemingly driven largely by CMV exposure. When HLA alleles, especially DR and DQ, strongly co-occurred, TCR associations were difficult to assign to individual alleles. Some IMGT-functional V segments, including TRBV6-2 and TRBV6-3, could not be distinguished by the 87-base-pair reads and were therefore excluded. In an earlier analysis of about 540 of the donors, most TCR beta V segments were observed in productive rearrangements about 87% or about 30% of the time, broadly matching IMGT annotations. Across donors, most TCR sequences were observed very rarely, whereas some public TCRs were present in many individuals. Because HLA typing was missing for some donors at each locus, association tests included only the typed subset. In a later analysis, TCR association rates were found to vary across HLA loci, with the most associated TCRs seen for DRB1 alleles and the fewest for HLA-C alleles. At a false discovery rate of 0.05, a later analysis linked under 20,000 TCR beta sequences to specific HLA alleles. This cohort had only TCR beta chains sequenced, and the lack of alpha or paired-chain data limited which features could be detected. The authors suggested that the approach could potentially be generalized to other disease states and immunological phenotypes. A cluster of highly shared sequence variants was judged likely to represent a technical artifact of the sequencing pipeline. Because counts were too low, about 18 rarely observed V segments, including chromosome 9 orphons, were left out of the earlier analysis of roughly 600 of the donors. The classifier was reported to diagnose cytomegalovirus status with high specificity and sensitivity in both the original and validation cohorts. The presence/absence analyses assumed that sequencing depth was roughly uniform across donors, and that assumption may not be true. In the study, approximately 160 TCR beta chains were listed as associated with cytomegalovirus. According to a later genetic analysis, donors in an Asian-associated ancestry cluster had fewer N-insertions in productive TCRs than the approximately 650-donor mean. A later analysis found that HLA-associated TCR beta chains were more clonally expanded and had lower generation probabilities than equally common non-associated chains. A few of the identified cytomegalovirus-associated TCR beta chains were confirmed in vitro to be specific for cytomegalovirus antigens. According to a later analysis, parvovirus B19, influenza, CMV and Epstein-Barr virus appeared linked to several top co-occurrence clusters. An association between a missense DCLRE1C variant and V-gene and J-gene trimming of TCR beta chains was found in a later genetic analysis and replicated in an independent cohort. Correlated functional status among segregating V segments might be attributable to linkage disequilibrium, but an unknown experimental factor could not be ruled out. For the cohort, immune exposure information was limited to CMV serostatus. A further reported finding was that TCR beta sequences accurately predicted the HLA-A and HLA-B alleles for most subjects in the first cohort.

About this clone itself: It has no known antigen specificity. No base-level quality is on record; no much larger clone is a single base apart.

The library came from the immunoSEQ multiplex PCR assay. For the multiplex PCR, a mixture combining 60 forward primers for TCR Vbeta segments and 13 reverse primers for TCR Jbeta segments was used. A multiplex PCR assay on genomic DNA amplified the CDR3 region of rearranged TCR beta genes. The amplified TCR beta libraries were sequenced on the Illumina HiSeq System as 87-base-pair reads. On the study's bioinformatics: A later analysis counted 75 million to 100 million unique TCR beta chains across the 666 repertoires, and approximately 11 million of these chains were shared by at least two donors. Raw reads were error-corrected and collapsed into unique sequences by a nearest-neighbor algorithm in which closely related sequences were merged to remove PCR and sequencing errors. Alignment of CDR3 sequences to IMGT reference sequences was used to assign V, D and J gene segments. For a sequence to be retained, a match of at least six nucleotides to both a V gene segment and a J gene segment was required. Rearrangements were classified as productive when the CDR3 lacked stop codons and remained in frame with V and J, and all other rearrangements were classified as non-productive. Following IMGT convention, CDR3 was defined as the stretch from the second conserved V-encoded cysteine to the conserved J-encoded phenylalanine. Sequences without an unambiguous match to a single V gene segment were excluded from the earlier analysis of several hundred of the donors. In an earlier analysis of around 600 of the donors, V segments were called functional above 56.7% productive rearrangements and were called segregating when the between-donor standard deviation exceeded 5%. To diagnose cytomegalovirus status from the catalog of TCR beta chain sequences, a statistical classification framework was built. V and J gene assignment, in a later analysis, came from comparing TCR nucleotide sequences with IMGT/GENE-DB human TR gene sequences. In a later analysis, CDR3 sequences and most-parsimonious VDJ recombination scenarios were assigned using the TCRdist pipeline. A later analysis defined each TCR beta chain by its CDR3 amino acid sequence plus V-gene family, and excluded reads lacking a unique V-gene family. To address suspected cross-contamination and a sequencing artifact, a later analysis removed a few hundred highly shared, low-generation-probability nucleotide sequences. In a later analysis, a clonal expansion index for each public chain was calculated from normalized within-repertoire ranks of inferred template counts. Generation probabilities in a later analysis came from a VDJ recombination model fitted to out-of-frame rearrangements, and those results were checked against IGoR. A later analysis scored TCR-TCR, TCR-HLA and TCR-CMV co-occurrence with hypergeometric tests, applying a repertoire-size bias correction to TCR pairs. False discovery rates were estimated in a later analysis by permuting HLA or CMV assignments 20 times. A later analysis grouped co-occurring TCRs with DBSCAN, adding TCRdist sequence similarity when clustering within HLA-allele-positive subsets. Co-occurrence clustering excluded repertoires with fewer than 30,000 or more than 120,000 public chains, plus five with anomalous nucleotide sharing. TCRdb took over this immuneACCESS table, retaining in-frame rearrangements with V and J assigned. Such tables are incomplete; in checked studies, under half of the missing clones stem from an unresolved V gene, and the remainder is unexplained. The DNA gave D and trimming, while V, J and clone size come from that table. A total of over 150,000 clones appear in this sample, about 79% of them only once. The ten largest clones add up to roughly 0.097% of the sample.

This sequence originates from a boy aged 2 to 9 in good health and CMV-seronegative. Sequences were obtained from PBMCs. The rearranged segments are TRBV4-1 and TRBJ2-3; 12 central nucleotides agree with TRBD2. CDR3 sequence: CASSQELAGGPDTQYF. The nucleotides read TGCGCCAGCAGCCAAGAACTAGCGGGGGGCCCCGATACGCAGTATTTT.